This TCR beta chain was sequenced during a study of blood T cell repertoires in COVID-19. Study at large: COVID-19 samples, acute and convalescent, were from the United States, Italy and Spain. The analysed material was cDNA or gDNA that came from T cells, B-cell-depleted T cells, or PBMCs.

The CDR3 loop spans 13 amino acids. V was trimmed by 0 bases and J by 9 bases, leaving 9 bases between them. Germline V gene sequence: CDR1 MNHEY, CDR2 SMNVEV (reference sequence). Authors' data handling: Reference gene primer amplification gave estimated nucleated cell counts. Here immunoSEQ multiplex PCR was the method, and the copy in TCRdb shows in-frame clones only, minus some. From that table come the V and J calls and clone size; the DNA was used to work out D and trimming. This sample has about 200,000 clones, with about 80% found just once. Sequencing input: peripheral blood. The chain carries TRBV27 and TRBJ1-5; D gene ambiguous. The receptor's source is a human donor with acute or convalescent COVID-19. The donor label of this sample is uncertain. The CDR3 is CASSLSRTRPQHF. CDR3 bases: TGTGCCAGCAGTTTATCCAGAACCAGGCCCCAGCATTTT.